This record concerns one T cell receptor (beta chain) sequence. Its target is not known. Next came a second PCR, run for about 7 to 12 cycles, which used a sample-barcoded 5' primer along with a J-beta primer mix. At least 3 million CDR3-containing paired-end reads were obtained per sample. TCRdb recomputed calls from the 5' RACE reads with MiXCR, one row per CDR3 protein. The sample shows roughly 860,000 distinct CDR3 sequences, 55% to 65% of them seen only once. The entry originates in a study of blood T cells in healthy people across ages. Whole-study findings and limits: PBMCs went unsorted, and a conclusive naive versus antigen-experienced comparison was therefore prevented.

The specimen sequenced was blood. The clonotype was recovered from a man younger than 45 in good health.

CDR3 DNA sequence: TGTGCCAGCAGGTCTAGCGGGGGGCCTTACGAGCAGTACTTC. Translating it yields CASRSSGGPYEQYF. The chain joins TRBV12-3 or TRBV12-4 to TRBJ2-7, with TRBD2 matching 11 bases. J lost 4 bases, V lost 6 bases, and 5 bases had no gene match. The CDR3 runs 14 residues.